This entry concerns a single TCR beta chain. Its antigen is currently not known. Per-base quality was not reported, and no clone a single base away is much larger than it. This entry belongs to a study of blood T cell repertoires in COVID-19 (dated by TCRdb to between 2020 and 2021). In terms of the full investigation: Collaborator samples came from the United States, Italy and Spain and covered acute and convalescent phases of COVID-19. The prospective study material was composed of cDNA or gDNA derived from T cells, B-cell-depleted T cells, or PBMCs. Deeply sampled blood TCRbeta repertoires from subjects exposed to, actively infected with, or recovered from COVID-19 were included in the dataset. The repertoires were made available in a free public database intended to serve as a resource for research on the immune response to SARS-CoV-2. Samples were obtained from the ongoing ImmuneRACE study (first 160 participants) and from 1,254 subjects provided by 6 global collaborators. Sample metadata almost always included a de-identified subject ID, COVID-19 status, age in years and sex. HLA class I and class II types, where available, came from metadata supplied by the sample provider rather than from assay-based typing.

TCRbeta CDR3 regions were amplified from genomic DNA by means of the immunoSEQ Assay, a bias-controlled multiplex PCR. In the original analysis: The number of nucleated cells in each sample was estimated by amplification of reference gene primers within the assay. To quantify the absolute abundance of each unique TCRbeta CDR3 rearrangement, sequence reads were collapsed and filtered. For each sample, productive Simpson clonality was calculated as the square root of Simpson's diversity index over productive rearrangements. The table was pulled from immuneACCESS by TCRdb, which kept in-frame rearrangements only. Such tables lose some clones; where checked, under half of the loss comes from unresolved V genes, and the rest has no known cause. V and J calls and clone size are copied from that table; D and trimming were computed from the DNA. The sample includes 35,000 to 55,000 clones, with about 88% observed a single time. The ten largest clones represent 13% of the sample.

Whole blood was collected in K2EDTA tubes by collaborating institutions according to the institutions' own protocols. For TCRbeta analysis, collaborator samples were shipped as frozen whole blood, as isolated PBMCs, or as DNA extracted from either sample type. Study-level results and caveats: The quantity of clinical and demographic metadata differed by source and by participant and was supplied without curation.

The cysteine opens and the phenylalanine closes a CDR3 of 14 amino acids. The DNA shown is the 42-base CDR3, in frame from base 1. Taken from the germline V gene, the CDR1 and CDR2 loops are LGHNA and YSLEER. Trimming takes 4 bases off V and 5 bases off J; junction bases not matched to a gene: 7. The V gene is TRBV4-3 and the J gene is TRBJ2-5; 7 junctional bases match TRBD2. This TCR derives from a woman in her seventies in a cohort sampled during active COVID-19. Sequencing input: peripheral blood. The nucleotides read TGCGCCAGCAGCCCTTCGGGGGGTCGGGAGACCCAGTACTTC. Translated, it gives CASSPSGGRETQYF.